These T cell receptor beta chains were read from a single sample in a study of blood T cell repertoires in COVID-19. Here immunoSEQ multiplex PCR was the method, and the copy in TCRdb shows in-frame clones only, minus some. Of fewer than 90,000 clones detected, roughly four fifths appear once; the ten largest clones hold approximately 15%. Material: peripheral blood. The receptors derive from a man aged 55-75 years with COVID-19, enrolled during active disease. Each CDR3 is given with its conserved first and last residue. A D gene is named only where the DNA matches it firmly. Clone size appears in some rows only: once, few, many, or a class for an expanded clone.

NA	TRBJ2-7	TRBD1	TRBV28	CASRGQGYEQYF	TGTGCCAGCCGGGGACAGGGCTACGAGCAGTACTTC
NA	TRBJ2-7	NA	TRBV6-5	CASSYSTGTIYEQYF	TGTGCCAGCAGTTACTCAACAGGGACCATTTACGAGCAGTACTTC
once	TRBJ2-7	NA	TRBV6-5	CASSLPTTTYEQYF	TGTGCCAGCAGTCTCCCGACTACGACCTACGAGCAGTACTTC
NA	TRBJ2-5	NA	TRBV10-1	CASSESGRSEKETQYF	TGCGCCAGCAGTGAGTCCGGGAGAAGTGAAAAAGAGACCCAGTACTTC
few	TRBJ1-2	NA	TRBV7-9	CASSLVAGSNYGYTF	TGTGCCAGCAGCTTAGTCGCCGGGAGTAACTATGGCTACACCTTC
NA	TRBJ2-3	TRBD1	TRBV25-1	CASSLDRGQSDTQYF	TGTGCCAGCAGCCTAGACAGGGGGCAGTCAGATACGCAGTATTTT
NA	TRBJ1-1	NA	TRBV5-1	CASSRGGEGTEAFF	TGCGCCAGCAGTCGGGGAGGGGAGGGCACTGAAGCTTTCTTT
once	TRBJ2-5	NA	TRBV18	CASSPGGIETQYF	TGTGCCAGCTCACCAGGGGGGATAGAGACCCAGTACTTC
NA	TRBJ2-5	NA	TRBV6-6	CASSYSRSVQETQYF	TGTGCCAGCAGTTACTCGAGAAGCGTCCAAGAGACCCAGTACTTC
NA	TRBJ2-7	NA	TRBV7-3	CASSLGAGTFSYCYEQYF	TGTGCCAGCAGCCTGGGCGCCGGGACATTTTCATACTGTTACGAGCAGTACTTC
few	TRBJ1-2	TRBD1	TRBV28	CASTLDRVGYTF	TGTGCCAGCACCCTGGACAGGGTCGGCTACACCTTC
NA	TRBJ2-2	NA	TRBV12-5	CASGFRGAGELFF	TGTGCTAGTGGTTTCAGGGGGGCCGGGGAGCTGTTTTTT
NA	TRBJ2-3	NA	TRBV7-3	CASSPLARTDTQYF	TGTGCCAGCAGCCCTCTTGCGAGGACAGATACGCAGTATTTT
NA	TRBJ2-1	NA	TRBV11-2	CASSSPRSSNEQFF	TGTGCCAGCAGCTCCCCCAGGTCAAGCAATGAGCAGTTCTTC
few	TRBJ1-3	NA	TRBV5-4	CASAGGSAGNTIYF	TGTGCCAGCGCGGGGGGGTCCGCTGGAAACACCATATATTTT
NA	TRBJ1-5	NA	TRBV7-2	CASSSWRGQPQHF	TGTGCCAGCAGCTCCTGGAGGGGCCAGCCCCAGCATTTT
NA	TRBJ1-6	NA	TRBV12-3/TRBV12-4	CASSLGDNSPLHF	TGTGCCAGCAGTTTGGGAGATAATTCACCCCTCCACTTT
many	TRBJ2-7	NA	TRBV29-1	CSVQITVANEQYF	TGCAGCGTTCAAATCACGGTAGCGAACGAGCAGTACTTC
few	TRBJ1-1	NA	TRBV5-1	CASSYGGSTEAFF	TGCGCCAGCAGCTACGGGGGATCCACTGAAGCTTTCTTT
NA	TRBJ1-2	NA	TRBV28	CASRPGGYGYTF	TGTGCCAGCAGGCCGGGGGGCTATGGCTACACCTTC
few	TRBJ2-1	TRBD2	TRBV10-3	CAISESSSGSFQEQFF	TGTGCCATCAGTGAGTCCTCCAGCGGGAGCTTTCAGGAGCAGTTCTTC
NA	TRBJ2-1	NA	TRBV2	CASSPATAVGEQFF	TGTGCCAGCTCCCCGGCCACCGCGGTGGGTGAGCAGTTCTTC
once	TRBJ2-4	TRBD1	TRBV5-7	CASRRGQGNIQYF	TGTGCCAGCAGACGGGGACAGGGGAACATTCAGTACTTC
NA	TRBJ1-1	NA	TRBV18	CASSPDGGGLAFF	TGTGCCAGCTCGCCTGACGGGGGGGGGTTGGCTTTCTTT
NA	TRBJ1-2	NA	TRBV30	CAWSGAPVDGYTF	TGTGCCTGGAGTGGGGCCCCAGTGGATGGCTACACCTTC
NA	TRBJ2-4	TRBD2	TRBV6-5	CASSLLLRGENIQYF	TGTGCCAGCAGTCTCCTACTCCGGGGGGAAAACATTCAGTACTTC
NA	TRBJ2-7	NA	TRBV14	CASSRLTANPYEQYF	TGTGCCAGCAGCCGGTTGACAGCGAACCCCTACGAGCAGTACTTC
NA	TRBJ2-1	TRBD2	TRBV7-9	CASSIRFGGVHNEQFF	TGTGCCAGCAGCATACGATTTGGGGGGGTCCACAATGAGCAGTTCTTC
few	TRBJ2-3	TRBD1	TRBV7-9	CASSLAGTVGCYF	TGTGCCAGCAGCTTAGCCGGGACAGTTGGTTGTTATTTT
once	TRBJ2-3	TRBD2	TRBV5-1	CASSLRGDRTDTQYF	TGCGCCAGCAGCTTACGGGGGGACCGCACAGATACGCAGTATTTT
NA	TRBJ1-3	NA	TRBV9	CASSSNSLGGNTIYF	TGTGCCAGCAGTTCGAACTCTTTGGGCGGAAACACCATATATTTT
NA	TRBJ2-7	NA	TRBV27	CASRRGGQDPYEQYF	TGTGCCAGCAGGCGCGGGGGACAGGACCCCTACGAGCAGTACTTC
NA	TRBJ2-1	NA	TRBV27	CASSFARDSYNEQFF	TGTGCCAGCAGTTTTGCGAGGGACTCCTACAATGAGCAGTTCTTC
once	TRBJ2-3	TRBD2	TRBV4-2	CASSPRLAGPTDTQYF	TGTGCCAGCAGCCCACGACTAGCGGGACCCACAGATACGCAGTATTTT
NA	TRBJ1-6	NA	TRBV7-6	CASSLAPHYNSPLHF	TGTGCCAGCAGTCTAGCACCTCACTATAATTCACCCCTCCACTTT
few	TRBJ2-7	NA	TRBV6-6	CASMWTASSNEQYF	TGTGCCAGCATGTGGACAGCCTCCTCGAACGAGCAGTACTTC
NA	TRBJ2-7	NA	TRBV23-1	CASSQSNHGQPSSEQYF	TGCGCCAGCAGTCAATCAAACCATGGACAGCCCTCTTCCGAGCAGTACTTC
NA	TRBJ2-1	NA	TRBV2	CASSDYEGDEQFF	TGTGCCAGCAGTGATTATGAAGGGGATGAGCAGTTCTTC
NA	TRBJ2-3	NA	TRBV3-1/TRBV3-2	CASSFRLYATADTQYF	TGTGCCAGCAGCTTCAGACTGTATGCTACGGCAGATACGCAGTATTTT
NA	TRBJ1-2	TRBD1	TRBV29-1	CSALGQGFYGYTF	TGCAGCGCACTAGGACAGGGGTTCTATGGCTACACCTTC
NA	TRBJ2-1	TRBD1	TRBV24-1	CATSVSGQGANEQFF	TGTGCCACCAGCGTCTCGGGACAGGGGGCGAATGAGCAGTTCTTC
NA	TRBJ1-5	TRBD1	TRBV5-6	CASSFGQGGWPQHF	TGTGCCAGCAGCTTCGGACAGGGAGGATGGCCCCAGCATTTT
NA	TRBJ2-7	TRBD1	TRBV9	CASGPGTGGREQYF	TGTGCCAGCGGCCCCGGGACAGGGGGCAGGGAGCAGTACTTC
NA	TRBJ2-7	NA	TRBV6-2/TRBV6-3	CASSPTSLPLAYEQYF	TGTGCCAGCAGCCCAACGTCCCTCCCTTTAGCCTACGAGCAGTACTTC
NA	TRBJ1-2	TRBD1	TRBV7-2	CASSLGQGASYGYTF	TGTGCCAGCAGCTTAGGACAGGGTGCTTCCTATGGCTACACCTTC
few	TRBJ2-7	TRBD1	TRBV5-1	CASSSQGASYEQYF	TGCGCCAGTTCCTCCCAGGGGGCATCCTACGAGCAGTACTTC
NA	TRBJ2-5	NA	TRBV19	CASSRGMQETQYF	TGTGCCAGTAGTAGAGGGATGCAAGAGACCCAGTACTTC
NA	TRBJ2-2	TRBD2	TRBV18	CASSPRTSGGRPTGELFF	TGTGCCAGCTCCCCCCGGACTAGCGGGGGGCGGCCCACCGGGGAGCTGTTTTTT
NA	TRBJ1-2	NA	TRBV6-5	CASSSPLGLGGGYTF	TGTGCCAGCAGTTCCCCTCTGGGACTAGGTGGGGGCTACACCTTC
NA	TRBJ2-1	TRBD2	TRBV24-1	CATRPSGLAGGKRDEQFF	TGTGCCACCAGGCCGTCGGGACTAGCGGGAGGGAAACGGGATGAGCAGTTCTTC
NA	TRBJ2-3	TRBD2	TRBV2	CASSKTSGSLDTQYF	TGTGCCAGCAGTAAGACTAGCGGGAGTCTGGATACGCAGTATTTT